These 28 T cell receptor beta chains were sequenced from one sample in a study of blood T cell repertoires in COVID-19. Clones were read by immunoSEQ multiplex PCR, and TCRdb kept only the in-frame ones, dropping some. The sample yields a few hundred thousand clones, about 87% seen once. The sequenced sample consisted of peripheral blood. The receptors derive from a woman aged 25 to 45 who had recovered from COVID-19.

This chain links TRBV7-8 with TRBJ1-1, with no clear D. CDR1 SGHVS and CDR2 FQNEAQ come from the germline V gene. The CDR3 consists of 15 residues. V was pared by 1 base and J by 4 bases, with 13 bases between. CDR3 sequence: CASSLDSAGVTEAFF. The CDR3 region has the DNA TGTGCCAGCAGCTTAGACTCAGCCGGGGTCACTGAAGCTTTCTTT.

V and J are TRBV29-1 and TRBJ1-2, with a weak D call TRBD1 (5 bases). V lost 3 bases and J 7 bases, leaving 9 bases between the germline ends. Germline assignment: CDR1 SQVTM and CDR2 ANQGSEA. CDR3 length: 11 residues. CDR3 coding DNA: TGCAGCGTTGACAGGGAAGTTGGCTACACCTTC. Translating gives CSVDREVGYTF.

The chain links TRBV2 to TRBJ2-3; a possible D gene is TRBD2 (6 bases). Between the trimmed V and J ends, which lost 5 bases and 2 bases, there was a span of 14 bases. CDR1 SNHLY and CDR2 FYNNEI come from the germline V gene. The CDR3 sequence is 15 residues long. CDR3 in amino acids: CASSPTREYTDTQYF. CDR3 nucleotides: TGTGCCAGCAGTCCTACACGGGAGTACACAGATACGCAGTATTTT. The complete variable domain, with remaining parts taken from reference TRBV2 and TRBJ2-3, reads EPEVTQTPSHQVTQMGQEVILRCVPISNHLYFYWYRQILGQKVEFLVSFYNNEISEKSEIFDDQFSVERPDGSNFTLKIRSTKLEDSAMYFCASSPTREYTDTQYFGPGTRLTVL.

The V call is TRBV3-1 (or the pseudogene TRBV3-2), the J call TRBJ1-1, with D perhaps matching TRBD1 (6 bases). The CDR3 spans 15 residues. Deletions cut 0 bases from V and 4 bases from J, with 12 bases between. Germline V gives CDR1 LGHDT, CDR2 YNNKEL (reference sequence). The DNA for the CDR3 is TGTGCCAGCAGCCAAGATAAGGGGGACGGCACTGAAGCTTTCTTT. It yields the protein CASSQDKGDGTEAFF.

The chain joins TRBV7-8 to TRBJ1-1; no clear D gene. The CDR3 spans 13 residues. V lost 8 bases to trimming and J lost 3 bases, with 13 bases between them. Per the germline V gene, CDR1 is SGHVS and CDR2 is FQNEAQ. The chain's CDR3 is CASLMGSHTEAFF. CDR3 bases: TGTGCCAGCCTCATGGGCAGCCACACTGAAGCTTTCTTT.

The chain couples TRBV30 to TRBJ1-2; possible D gene TRBD1, 6 bases. The CDR3 length is 15 residues. Germline assignment: CDR1 GTSNPN and CDR2 SVGIG (reference sequence). The V end was cut by 4 bases, the J end by 1 base, with 16 bases between. CDR3 region: CAWIRGRGYNYGYTF. DNA for the CDR3: TGTGCCTGGATACGGGGCAGGGGCTATAACTATGGCTACACCTTC.

The J gene is TRBJ1-2, the V gene TRBV19; no clear D. CDR3 length equals 13 residues. CDR1 and CDR2 (germline): LNHDA, SQIVND (reference sequence). Trimming pared 4 bases from V and 4 bases from J, leaving 10 bases between. The CDR3 coding sequence is TGTGCCAGTAGTACGATGAAGCTCTATGGCTACACCTTC. Its protein product is CASSTMKLYGYTF. The whole variable domain, filled in from reference TRBV19 and TRBJ1-2, reads DGGITQSPKYLFRKEGQNVTLSCEQNLNHDAMYWYRQDPGQGLRLIYYSQIVNDFQKGDIAEGYSVSREKKESFPLTVTSAQKNPTAFYLCASSTMKLYGYTFGSGTRLTVV.

The chain couples TRBV5-4 to TRBJ2-1; weak D call: TRBD2 (7 bases). CDR3 length equals 17 residues. V lost 4 bases and J 0 bases, leaving 17 bases between the germline ends. Looked up from germline, CDR1 is SGHNT and CDR2 is YYREEE (reference sequence). The CDR3 loop is CASSAGEGVSSYNEQFF. As DNA, the CDR3 is TGTGCCAGCAGCGCCGGGGAGGGGGTGAGCTCCTACAATGAGCAGTTCTTC. Based on the CDR3 plus reference TRBV5-4 and TRBJ2-1, the full variable domain is ETGVTQSPTHLIKTRGQQVTLRCSSQSGHNTVSWYQQALGQGPQFIFQYYREEENGRGNFPPRFSGLQFPNYSSELNVNALELDDSALYLCASSAGEGVSSYNEQFFGPGTRLTVL.

The chain recombines TRBV19 with TRBJ2-4; D remains ambiguous. The germline V gene has CDR1 LNHDA and CDR2 SQIVND (reference sequence). The ends were cut back, 5 bases at V and 0 bases at J, with 11 bases in the middle. This CDR3 comprises 15 residues. This chain's CDR3 is CASSEDALAKNIQYF. Here the CDR3 DNA reads TGTGCCAGTAGTGAAGATGCGTTAGCCAAAAACATTCAGTACTTC.

The chain is built from TRBV27 and TRBJ2-2; possibly TRBD2 for D (5 bases). The CDR3 runs to 16 residues. Germline loops: CDR1 MNHEY, CDR2 SMNVEV (reference sequence). Trimming stripped 4 bases from V and 3 bases from J, with 15 bases between. The CDR3 region is CASSSGSQGYTGELFF. CDR3 in DNA: TGTGCCAGCAGTTCGGGGTCCCAAGGCTACACCGGGGAGCTGTTTTTT.

The chain links TRBV25-1 to TRBJ1-1; D is undetermined. Germline loops: CDR1 MGHDK, CDR2 SYGVNS. The germline V and J ends were trimmed by 1 base and 0 bases, with 9 bases remaining between them. The CDR3 runs to 15 residues. CDR3 DNA: TGTGCCAGCAGTGAATCTGGCGGTGTGAACACTGAAGCTTTCTTT. As protein: CASSESGGVNTEAFF.

The chain carries TRBV9 and TRBJ2-3; TRBD1 matches at 8 bases. CDR3 length: 14 amino acids. V shed 2 bases and J 5 bases; nucleotides not matched to a gene: 4. The V gene's germline CDR1 is SGDLS and CDR2 YYNGEE. The CDR3 here is CASSVRQGQDTQYF. The CDR3 nucleotides read TGTGCCAGCAGCGTTCGACAGGGGCAAGATACGCAGTATTTT.

The chain carries TRBV5-1 and TRBJ2-7, with 7 bases lining up with TRBD1. Trimming removed 1 base from V and 0 bases from J; junction bases left unmatched: 4. CDR1 and CDR2 from the germline V gene are SGHRS and YFSETQ. The CDR3 totals 15 residues. The CDR3 sequence: CASSLLQGSSYEQYF. The CDR3 region has the DNA TGCGCCAGCAGCTTGTTACAGGGGAGCTCCTACGAGCAGTACTTC.

The CDR3 DNA reads as TGTGCCAGCAGTGAATGGGACAGGGAGAATTCACCCCTCCACTTT. This gives the protein CASSEWDRENSPLHF. The rearrangement uses TRBV2 and TRBJ1-6; 9 positions match TRBD1. This CDR3 has 15 residues. J gave up 7 bases and V 2 bases, and 3 bases lay outside the gene matches. CDR1 is SNHLY, CDR2 FYNNEI, per germline.

The chain is built from TRBV7-2 and TRBJ2-1; perhaps TRBD1 as D (5 bases). The CDR3 has 13 amino acids. From germline, CDR1 is SGHTA and CDR2 FQGNSA. V dropped 0 bases and J dropped 9 bases, with 9 bases sitting between them. Written as DNA, the CDR3 is TGTGCCAGCAGCTTAGCAGGGGTAAGTGAGCAGTTCTTC. Amino acids: CASSLAGVSEQFF.

The chain joins TRBV5-4 to TRBJ2-3; TRBD2 matches at 10 bases. Trimming took 5 bases from V and 1 from J; bases not matched to a gene: 4. This CDR3 spans 15 amino acids. Looked up from germline, CDR1 is SGHNT and CDR2 is YYREEE (reference sequence). The CDR3 DNA follows: TGTGCCAGCAGTCTAGCGGGGGCCGGCACAGATACGCAGTATTTT. Protein: CASSLAGAGTDTQYF. The full variable domain, completed using reference TRBV5-4 and TRBJ2-3, is ETGVTQSPTHLIKTRGQQVTLRCSSQSGHNTVSWYQQALGQGPQFIFQYYREEENGRGNFPPRFSGLQFPNYSSELNVNALELDDSALYLCASSLAGAGTDTQYFGPGTRLTVL.

The chain carries TRBV4-2 and TRBJ2-3, with TRBD2 as a possible D gene (6 bases). There are 14 residues in the CDR3. Between the trimmed V and J ends, which lost 5 bases and 1 base, there was a span of 10 bases. From germline, CDR1 is LGHNA and CDR2 YNFKEQ. The CDR3 is CASSARLGTDTQYF. CDR3 in DNA: TGTGCCAGCAGCGCCCGACTAGGCACAGATACGCAGTATTTT.

The rearrangement joins TRBV11-2 to TRBJ1-1; D remains ambiguous. Germline CDR1 SGHAT, CDR2 FQNNGV. The length of the CDR3 is 14 residues. V was clipped by 5 bases and J by 1 base, with 11 bases between them. The CDR3 loop reads CASSPAGRNTEAFF. In DNA form, the CDR3 reads TGTGCCAGCAGCCCGGCGGGAAGGAACACTGAAGCTTTCTTT.

The chain joins TRBV6-5 to TRBJ1-3, with 8 nucleotides matching TRBD1. This CDR3 is 16 amino acids long. The J segment lost 4 bases and the V segment lost 0 bases, leaving 5 bases of the junction unmatched. CDR1 MNHEY and CDR2 SVGAGI come from the germline V gene. The CDR3 loop reads CASSYSRTGRGNTIYF. Written as DNA, the CDR3 is TGTGCCAGCAGTTACTCCAGGACAGGGAGAGGAAACACCATATATTTT.

V and J are TRBV9 and TRBJ2-1, with TRBD2 as a possible D gene (5 bases). The length of the CDR3 is 14 residues. The V gene's germline CDR1 is SGDLS and CDR2 YYNGEE. The V gene lost 2 bases and the J gene lost 9 bases, with 15 bases spanning the gap. Written as DNA, the CDR3 is TGTGCCAGCAGCGTGCCTACCCGAGGGAGTGAGCAGTTCTTC. Amino acid sequence: CASSVPTRGSEQFF.

This clone was seen only once. V is TRBV4-2 and J is TRBJ2-3; D is perhaps TRBD2 (5 bases). V was trimmed by 5 bases and J by 5 bases, leaving 23 bases between them. The CDR3 covers 17 residues. Germline CDR1 and CDR2: LGHNA and YNFKEQ. The CDR3 DNA sequence: TGTGCCAGCAGCTCGCCCCGGGGATCCGGTGCGGGAGATACGCAGTATTTT. Encoded protein: CASSSPRGSGAGDTQYF.

The genes are TRBV16 and TRBJ2-7, with D tentatively TRBD1 (6 bases). The CDR3 covers 16 residues. CDR1 KGHSY and CDR2 FQNENV come from the germline V gene. Trimming cost V 1 base and J 1 base, with 14 bases left between them. CDR3: CASSQLAGDGSYEQYF. The CDR3 coding sequence is TGTGCCAGCAGCCAATTGGCAGGGGATGGGTCCTACGAGCAGTACTTC.

V usage is TRBV5-1 and J usage is TRBJ2-7, with D possibly being TRBD1 (7 bases). CDR3 size: 15 residues. Per the germline V gene, CDR1 is SGHRS and CDR2 is YFSETQ. V dropped 6 bases and J dropped 4 bases, with 20 bases sitting between them. The CDR3 DNA reads TGCGCCAGCACCAGTGGAGGGACAGTGCCTTACGAGCAGTACTTC. Protein sequence: CASTSGGTVPYEQYF.

The chain combines TRBV6-1 with TRBJ1-6, with 7 bases aligning to TRBD1. The germline V gene has CDR1 MNHNS and CDR2 SASEGT. The V gene end was trimmed by 0 bases and the J gene end by 10 bases; junction bases not matched to a gene: 6. The CDR3 totals 15 residues. CDR3 DNA sequence: TGTGCCAGCAGTGAAGCGCAAGGGACAGTATCACCCCTCCACTTT. Its translation: CASSEAQGTVSPLHF.

This clone was counted a few times. This sequence joins TRBV2 and TRBJ2-2, with 7 bases lining up with TRBD2. There are 14 residues in the CDR3. The junction had 7 bases not matched to a gene; V was cut back by 6 bases and J by 6 bases. The germline V gene encodes CDR1 SNHLY and CDR2 FYNNEI. The CDR3 coding sequence is TGTGCCAGCAGAGAGGGGCTAGCGGCCGGGGAGCTGTTTTTT. Its protein product is CASREGLAAGELFF.

The chain is built from TRBV7-8 and TRBJ1-4, with D perhaps matching TRBD1 (5 bases). Trimming took off 6 bases at V and 7 bases at J, with 15 bases between the two ends. This CDR3 spans 14 amino acids. Germline values: CDR1 SGHVS, CDR2 FQNEAQ. DNA of the CDR3: TGTGCCAGCAGTCTCGAAACGGGGGGTGAAAAACTGTTTTTT. It is translated as CASSLETGGEKLFF.

This clone has a handful of counts. This sequence joins TRBV28 and TRBJ1-5; weak D call: TRBD1 (5 bases). The V and J ends lost 10 bases and 0 bases respectively, with 7 bases between them. Germline values: CDR1 MDHEN, CDR2 SYDVKM. This CDR3 comprises 12 residues. The CDR3 nucleotides read TGTGCCACGCAGGGTAGCAATCAGCCCCAGCATTTT. Its translation: CATQGSNQPQHF.

The chain is built from TRBV4-2 and TRBJ1-1, with D unresolved. The V and J ends lost 0 bases and 9 bases respectively, with 17 bases between them. The CDR3 covers 15 residues. Germline V CDR1 and CDR2: LGHNA, YNFKEQ. The CDR3 loop is CASSQDTAGPGKAFF. The CDR3 nucleotides are TGTGCCAGCAGCCAAGATACAGCAGGTCCCGGGAAAGCTTTCTTT.